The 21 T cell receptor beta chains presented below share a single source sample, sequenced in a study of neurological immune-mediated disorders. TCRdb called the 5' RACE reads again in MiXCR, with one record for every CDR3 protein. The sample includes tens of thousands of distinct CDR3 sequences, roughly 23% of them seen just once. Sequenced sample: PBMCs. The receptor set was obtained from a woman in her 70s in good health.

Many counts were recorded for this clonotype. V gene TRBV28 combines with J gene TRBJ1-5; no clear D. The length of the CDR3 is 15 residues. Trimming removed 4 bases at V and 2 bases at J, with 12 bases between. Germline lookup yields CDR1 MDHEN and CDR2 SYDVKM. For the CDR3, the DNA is TGTGCCAGCAGTTCGGGGATGGAAGGCAATCAGCCCCAGCATTTT. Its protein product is CASSSGMEGNQPQHF.

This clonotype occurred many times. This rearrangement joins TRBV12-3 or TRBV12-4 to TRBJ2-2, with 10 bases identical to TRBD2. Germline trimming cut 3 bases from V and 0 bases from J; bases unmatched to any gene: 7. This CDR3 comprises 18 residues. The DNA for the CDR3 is TGTGCCAGCAGTTTGGGGCTAGCGGGAGCTGCGAACACCGGGGAGCTGTTTTTT. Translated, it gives CASSLGLAGAANTGELFF.

The CDR3 protein is CASTQCAGGEVETQYF. The CDR3 nucleotides are TGTGCCAGCACTCAGTGTGCGGGAGGCGAGGTAGAGACCCAGTACTTC. The chain carries TRBV2 and TRBJ2-5, with 8 positions matching TRBD2. Trimming removed 7 bases from V and 4 bases from J; junction bases left unmatched: 14. The length of the CDR3 is 16 residues. Germline V gene lookup returns CDR1 SNHLY and CDR2 FYNNEI.

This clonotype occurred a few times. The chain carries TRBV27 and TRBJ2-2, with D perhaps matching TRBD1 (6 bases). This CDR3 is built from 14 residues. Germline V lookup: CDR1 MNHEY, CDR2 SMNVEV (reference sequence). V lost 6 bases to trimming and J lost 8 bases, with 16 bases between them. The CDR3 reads CASSPTGLGGELFF. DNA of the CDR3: TGTGCCAGCAGCCCGACAGGCCTCGGAGGGGAGCTGTTTTTT.

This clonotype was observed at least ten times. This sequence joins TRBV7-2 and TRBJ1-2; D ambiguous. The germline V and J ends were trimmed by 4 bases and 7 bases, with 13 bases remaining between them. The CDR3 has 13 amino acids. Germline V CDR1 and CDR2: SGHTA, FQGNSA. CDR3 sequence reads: CASSYWSFSGYTF. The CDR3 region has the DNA TGTGCCAGCAGCTACTGGAGTTTTTCTGGCTACACCTTC.

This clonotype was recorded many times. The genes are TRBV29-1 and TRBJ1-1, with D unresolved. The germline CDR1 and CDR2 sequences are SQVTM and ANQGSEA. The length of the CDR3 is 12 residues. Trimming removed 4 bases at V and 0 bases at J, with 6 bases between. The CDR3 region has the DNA TGCAGCGTTGGAGGACTGAACACTGAAGCTTTCTTT. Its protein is CSVGGLNTEAFF. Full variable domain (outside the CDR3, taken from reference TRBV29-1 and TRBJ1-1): SAVISQKPSRDICQRGTSLTIQCQVDSQVTMMFWYRQQPGQSLTLIATANQGSEATYESGFVIDKFPISRPNLTFSTLTVSNMSPEDSSIYLCSVGGLNTEAFFGQGTRLTVV.

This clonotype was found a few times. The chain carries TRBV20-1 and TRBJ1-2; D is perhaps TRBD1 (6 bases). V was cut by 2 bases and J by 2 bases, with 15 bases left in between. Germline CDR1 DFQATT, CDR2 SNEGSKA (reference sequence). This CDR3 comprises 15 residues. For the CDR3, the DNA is TGCAGTGCTAGAATGGGGGGGCGTAGCAACTATGGCTACACCTTC. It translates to CSARMGGRSNYGYTF.

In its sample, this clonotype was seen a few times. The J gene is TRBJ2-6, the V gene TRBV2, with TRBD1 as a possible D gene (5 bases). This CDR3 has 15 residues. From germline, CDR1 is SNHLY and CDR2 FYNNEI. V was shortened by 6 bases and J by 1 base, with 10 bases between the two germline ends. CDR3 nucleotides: TGTGCCAGCAGCGCGCAGGGATCTGGGGCCAACGTCCTGACTTTC. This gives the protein CASSAQGSGANVLTF.

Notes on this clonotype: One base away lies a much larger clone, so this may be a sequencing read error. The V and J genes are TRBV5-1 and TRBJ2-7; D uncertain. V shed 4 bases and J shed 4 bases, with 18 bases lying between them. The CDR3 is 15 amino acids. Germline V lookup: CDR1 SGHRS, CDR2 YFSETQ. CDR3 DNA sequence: TGCGCCAGCAGCACGTTCGGACGTAGAGAATACGAGCAGTACTTC. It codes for CASSTFGRREYEQYF.

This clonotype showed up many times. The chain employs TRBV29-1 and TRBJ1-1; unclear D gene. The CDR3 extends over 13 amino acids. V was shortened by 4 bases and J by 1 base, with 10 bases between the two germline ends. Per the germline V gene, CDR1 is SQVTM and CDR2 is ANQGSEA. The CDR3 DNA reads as TGCAGCGTTGTAAGTCAAGCGAACACTGAAGCTTTCTTT. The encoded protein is CSVVSQANTEAFF.

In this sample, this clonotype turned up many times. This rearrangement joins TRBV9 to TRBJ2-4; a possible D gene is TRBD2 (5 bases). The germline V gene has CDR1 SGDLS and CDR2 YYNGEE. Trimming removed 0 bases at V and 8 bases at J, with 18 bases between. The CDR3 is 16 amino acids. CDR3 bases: TGTGCCAGCAGCGTAGATCAGTCTCTACTCGGGGACATTCAGTACTTC. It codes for CASSVDQSLLGDIQYF.

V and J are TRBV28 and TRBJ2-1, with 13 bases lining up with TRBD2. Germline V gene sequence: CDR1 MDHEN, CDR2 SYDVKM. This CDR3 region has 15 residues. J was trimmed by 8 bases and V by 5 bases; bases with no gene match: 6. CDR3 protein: CASSEGLAGDDEQFF. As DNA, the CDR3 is TGTGCCAGCAGTGAAGGACTAGCGGGGGACGATGAGCAGTTCTTC.

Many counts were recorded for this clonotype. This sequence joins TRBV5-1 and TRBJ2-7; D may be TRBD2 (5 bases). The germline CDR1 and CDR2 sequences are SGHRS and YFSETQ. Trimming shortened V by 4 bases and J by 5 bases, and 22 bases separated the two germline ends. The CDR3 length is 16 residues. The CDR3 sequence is CASSQWSAPGSDEQYF. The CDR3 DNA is TGCGCCAGCAGCCAGTGGTCAGCCCCGGGGAGCGACGAGCAGTACTTC.

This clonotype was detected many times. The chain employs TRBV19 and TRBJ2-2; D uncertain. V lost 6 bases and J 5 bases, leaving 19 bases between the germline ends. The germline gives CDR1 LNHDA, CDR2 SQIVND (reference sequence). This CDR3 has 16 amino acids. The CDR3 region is CASRPPRATRTGELFF. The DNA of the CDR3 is TGTGCCAGTAGGCCGCCCCGAGCCACCAGAACCGGGGAGCTGTTTTTT.

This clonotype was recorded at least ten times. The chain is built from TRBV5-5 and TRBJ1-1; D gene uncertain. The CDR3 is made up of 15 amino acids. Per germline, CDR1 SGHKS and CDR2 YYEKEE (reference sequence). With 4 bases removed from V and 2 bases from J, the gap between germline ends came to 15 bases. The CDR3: CASSGLSGSNTEAFF. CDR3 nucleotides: TGTGCCAGCAGCGGCCTTTCGGGGTCCAACACTGAAGCTTTCTTT.

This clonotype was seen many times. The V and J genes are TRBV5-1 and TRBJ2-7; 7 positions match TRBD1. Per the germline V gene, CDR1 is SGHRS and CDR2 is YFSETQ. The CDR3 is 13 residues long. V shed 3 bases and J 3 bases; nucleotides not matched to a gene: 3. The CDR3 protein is CASSWTGFYEQYF. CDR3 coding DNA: TGCGCCAGCAGCTGGACAGGATTCTACGAGCAGTACTTC.

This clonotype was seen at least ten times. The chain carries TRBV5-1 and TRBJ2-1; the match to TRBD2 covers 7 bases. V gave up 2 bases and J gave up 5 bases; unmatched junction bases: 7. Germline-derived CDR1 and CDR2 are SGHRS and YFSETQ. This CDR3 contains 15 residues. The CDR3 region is CASSLAGSRHNEQFF. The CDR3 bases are TGCGCCAGCAGCTTAGCGGGATCCCGCCACAATGAGCAGTTCTTC.

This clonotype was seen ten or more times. DNA for the CDR3: TGTGCCAGCAGTTCCACAACAGGGGGCGCCTGGGACGAGCAGTACTTC. It codes for CASSSTTGGAWDEQYF. The chain joins TRBV12-3 or TRBV12-4 to TRBJ2-7; 9 nucleotides agree with TRBD1. J was trimmed by 5 bases and V by 4 bases; bases with no gene match: 12. This CDR3 is built from 16 residues.

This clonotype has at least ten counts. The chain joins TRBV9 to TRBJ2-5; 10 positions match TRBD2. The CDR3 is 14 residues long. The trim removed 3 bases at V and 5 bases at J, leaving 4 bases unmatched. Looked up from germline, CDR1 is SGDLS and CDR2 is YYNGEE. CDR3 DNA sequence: TGTGCCAGCAGCGCTAGCGGGAGTGGGGAGACCCAGTACTTC. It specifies CASSASGSGETQYF. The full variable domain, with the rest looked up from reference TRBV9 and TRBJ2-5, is DSGVTQTPKHLITATGQRVTLRCSPRSGDLSVYWYQQSLDQGLQFLIQYYNGEERAKGNILERFSAQQFPDLHSELNLSSLELGDSALYFCASSASGSGETQYFGPGTRLLVL.

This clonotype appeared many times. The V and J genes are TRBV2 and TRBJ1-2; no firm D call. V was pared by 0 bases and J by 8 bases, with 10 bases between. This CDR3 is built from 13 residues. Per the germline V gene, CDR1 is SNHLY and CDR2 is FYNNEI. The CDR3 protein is CASSEALFVGYTF. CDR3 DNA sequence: TGTGCCAGCAGTGAAGCGCTCTTCGTAGGCTACACCTTC.

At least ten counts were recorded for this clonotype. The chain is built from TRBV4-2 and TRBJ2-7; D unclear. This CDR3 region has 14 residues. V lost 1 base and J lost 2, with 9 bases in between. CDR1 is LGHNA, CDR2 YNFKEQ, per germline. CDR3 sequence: CASSQVQSTYEQYF. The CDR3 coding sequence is TGTGCCAGCAGCCAAGTGCAGAGTACCTACGAGCAGTACTTC.